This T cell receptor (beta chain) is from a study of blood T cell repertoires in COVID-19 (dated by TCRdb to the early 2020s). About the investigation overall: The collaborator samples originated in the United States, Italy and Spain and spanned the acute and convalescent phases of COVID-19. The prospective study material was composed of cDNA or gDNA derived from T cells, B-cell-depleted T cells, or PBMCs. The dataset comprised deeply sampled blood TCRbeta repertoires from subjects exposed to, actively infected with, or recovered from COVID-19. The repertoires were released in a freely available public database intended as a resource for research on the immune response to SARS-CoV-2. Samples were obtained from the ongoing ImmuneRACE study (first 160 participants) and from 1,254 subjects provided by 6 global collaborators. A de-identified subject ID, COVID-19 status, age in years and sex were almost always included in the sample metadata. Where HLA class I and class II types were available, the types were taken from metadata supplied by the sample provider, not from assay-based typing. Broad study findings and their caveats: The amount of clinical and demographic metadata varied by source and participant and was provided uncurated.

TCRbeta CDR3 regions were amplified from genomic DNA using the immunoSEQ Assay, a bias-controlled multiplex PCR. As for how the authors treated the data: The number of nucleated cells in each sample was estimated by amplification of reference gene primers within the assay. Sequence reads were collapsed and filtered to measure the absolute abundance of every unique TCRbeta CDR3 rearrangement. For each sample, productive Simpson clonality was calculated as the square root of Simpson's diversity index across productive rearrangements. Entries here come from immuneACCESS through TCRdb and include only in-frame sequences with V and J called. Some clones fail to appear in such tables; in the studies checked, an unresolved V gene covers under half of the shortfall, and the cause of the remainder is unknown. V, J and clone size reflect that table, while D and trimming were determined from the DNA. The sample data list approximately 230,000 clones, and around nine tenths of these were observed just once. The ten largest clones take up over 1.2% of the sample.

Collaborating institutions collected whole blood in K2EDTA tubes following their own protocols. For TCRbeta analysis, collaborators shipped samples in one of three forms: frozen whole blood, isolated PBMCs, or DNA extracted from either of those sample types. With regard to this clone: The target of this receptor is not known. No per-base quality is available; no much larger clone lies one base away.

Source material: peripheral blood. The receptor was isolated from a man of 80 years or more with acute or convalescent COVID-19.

The CDR3 region reads CSASRRAVSNQPQHF. The nucleotide sequence is given as TGCAGTGCTAGTAGGAGGGCGGTTAGCAATCAGCCCCAGCATTTT. The V and J segments used are TRBV20-1 and TRBJ1-5; the D gene lacks a confident call. CDR1 and CDR2 are drawn from the germline V gene (reference sequence): DFQATT, SNEGSKA. There are 15 amino acids in the CDR3, from cysteine to phenylalanine inclusive. The only DNA kept is the CDR3, 45 bases in frame from the first base. Trimming takes 3 bases from V and 0 bases from J, and the germline ends sit 12 bases apart.